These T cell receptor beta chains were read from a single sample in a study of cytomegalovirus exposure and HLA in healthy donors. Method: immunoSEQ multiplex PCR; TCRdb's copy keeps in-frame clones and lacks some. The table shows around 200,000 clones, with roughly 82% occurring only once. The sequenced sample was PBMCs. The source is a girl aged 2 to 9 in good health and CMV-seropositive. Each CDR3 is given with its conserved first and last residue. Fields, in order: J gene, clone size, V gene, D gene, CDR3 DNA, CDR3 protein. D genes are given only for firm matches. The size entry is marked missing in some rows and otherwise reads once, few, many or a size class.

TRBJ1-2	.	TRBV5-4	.	TGTGCCAGCAGTGGGGACACCTATGGCTACACCTTC	CASSGDTYGYTF
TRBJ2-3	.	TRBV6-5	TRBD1	TGTGCCAGCAGTTACTCGACAGGGCGGCCCGATACGCAGTATTTT	CASSYSTGRPDTQYF
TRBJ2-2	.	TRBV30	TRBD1	TGTGCCTGGAGAGAGGACAGGGTGACCGGGGAGCTGTTTTTT	CAWREDRVTGELFF
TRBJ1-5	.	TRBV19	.	TGTGCCAGTAGACTAACAGGAGATAGCAATCAGCCCCAGCATTTT	CASRLTGDSNQPQHF
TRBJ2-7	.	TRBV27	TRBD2	TGTGCCAGCAGTTCCGGGACTAGCGGGGGAACCTACGAGCAGTACTTC	CASSSGTSGGTYEQYF
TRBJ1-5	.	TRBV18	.	TGTGCCAGCTCACCACTCGGGAGCCACAATCAGCCCCAGCATTTT	CASSPLGSHNQPQHF
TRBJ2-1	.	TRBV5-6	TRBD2	TGTGCCAGCAGCTTGGGGACGCGGGAGGTCGGAGAGCAGTTCTTC	CASSLGTREVGEQFF
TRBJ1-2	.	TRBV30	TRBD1	TGTGCTTATAACCCGGGACAGGGACCCTATGGCTACACCTTC	CAYNPGQGPYGYTF
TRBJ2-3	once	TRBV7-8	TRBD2	TGTGCCAGCAGCTTAGTAGGCACTAGCGCTAATACGCAGTATTTT	CASSLVGTSANTQYF
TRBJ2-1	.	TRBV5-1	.	TGCGCCAGCAGCTATAGCGGAAGATACAATGAGCAGTTCTTC	CASSYSGRYNEQFF
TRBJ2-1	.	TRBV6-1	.	TGTGCCAGCTCCGGAACAGGGCCCTACAATGAGCAGTTCTTC	CASSGTGPYNEQFF
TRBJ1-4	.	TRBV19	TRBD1	TGTGCCAGTAGGGCACCGGGACAGGTTGGTGAAAAACTGTTTTTT	CASRAPGQVGEKLFF
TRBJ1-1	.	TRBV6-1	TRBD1	TGTGCCAGCGACCTGGCGGGACAGATCCCCACTGAAGCTTTCTTT	CASDLAGQIPTEAFF
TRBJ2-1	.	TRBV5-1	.	TGCGCCAGCAGCTATAGGACTCTTACGGCCAATGAGCAGTTCTTC	CASSYRTLTANEQFF
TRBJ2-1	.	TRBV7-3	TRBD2	TGTGCCAGCAGCTTAACCTCGGGAGGGTACAATGAGCAGTTCTTC	CASSLTSGGYNEQFF
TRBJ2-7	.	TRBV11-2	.	TGTGCCAGCAGCTTAGAGAGGAGGACCTACGAGCAGTACTTC	CASSLERRTYEQYF
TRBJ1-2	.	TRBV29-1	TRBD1	TGCAGCGTTCCCAGTTGGGGGACAGCATGTGGCTACACCTTC	CSVPSWGTACGYTF
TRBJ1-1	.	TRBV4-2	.	TGTGCCAGCAGCCAAGACCCGGGTCGGACAGCGAACACTGAAGCTTTCTTT	CASSQDPGRTANTEAFF
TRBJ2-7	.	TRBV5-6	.	TGTGCCAGCAGCTTGGGGGGGGCGGGGGTCTTCTACGAGCAGTACTTC	CASSLGGAGVFYEQYF
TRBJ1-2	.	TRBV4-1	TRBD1	TGCGCCAGCAGCCAGGGACAGGAGCGCACCTTC	CASSQGQERTF
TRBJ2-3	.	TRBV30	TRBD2	TGTGCCTGGAACGAAGCGGGAGGGGGGGATACGCAGTATTTT	CAWNEAGGGDTQYF
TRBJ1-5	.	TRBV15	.	TGTGCCACCAGCAGAGACCCCGGACCGGGACAGCCCCAGCATTTT	CATSRDPGPGQPQHF
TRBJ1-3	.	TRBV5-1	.	TGCGCCAGCAGCTTGGATGTCTATCCACTCTCTGGAAACACCATATATTTT	CASSLDVYPLSGNTIYF
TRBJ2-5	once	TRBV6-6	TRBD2	TGTGCCAGCAGTGTACCGGGACTAGCGTGGGAGACCCAGTACTTC	CASSVPGLAWETQYF
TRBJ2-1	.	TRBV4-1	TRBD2	TGCGCCAGCAGCCAAGTCGGGCTAGCGGGACACAATGAGCAGTTCTTC	CASSQVGLAGHNEQFF
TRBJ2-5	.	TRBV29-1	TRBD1	TGCAGCGTTGTCCAGGGGGTTACCCAGTACTTC	CSVVQGVTQYF
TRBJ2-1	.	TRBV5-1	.	TGCGCCAGCAGCCTCCCCCTAGCATCCAATGAGCAGTTCTTC	CASSLPLASNEQFF
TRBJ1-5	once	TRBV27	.	TGTGCCACGCGCGGAGGGGAATATAGCAATCAGCCCCAGCATTTT	CATRGGEYSNQPQHF
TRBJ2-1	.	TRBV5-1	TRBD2	TGCGCCAGCAGCTTGGAAGGCGGGGGGGCCTTTTACAATGAGCAGTTCTTC	CASSLEGGGAFYNEQFF
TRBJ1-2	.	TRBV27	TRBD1	TGTGCCAGCAGTTTCAGGGGGTCCATTAACTATGGCTACACCTTC	CASSFRGSINYGYTF
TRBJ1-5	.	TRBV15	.	TGTGCCACCAGCAGAGCGGAGAATCAGCCCCAGCATTTT	CATSRAENQPQHF
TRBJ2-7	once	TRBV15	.	TGTGCCACCAGCAGCGGTGGTTCTAGCTCCTACGAGCAGTACTTC	CATSSGGSSSYEQYF
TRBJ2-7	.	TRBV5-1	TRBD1	TGCGCCAGCAGCTTGGATTGGACAGGGAATGAGCAGTACTTC	CASSLDWTGNEQYF
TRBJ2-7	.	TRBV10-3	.	TGTGCCATCAGTGCAGAGGACTCCTACGAGCAGTACTTC	CAISAEDSYEQYF
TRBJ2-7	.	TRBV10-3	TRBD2	TGTGCCACCGGGACTAGCGACTCCTACGAGCAGTACTTC	CATGTSDSYEQYF
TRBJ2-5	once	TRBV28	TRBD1	TGTGCCAGCAGAATACAGGGGGCGCTAGAAGAGACCCAGTACTTC	CASRIQGALEETQYF
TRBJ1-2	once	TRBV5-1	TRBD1	TGCGCCAGCAGCTCAAATCAGGGGGCTAGTGGCTACACCTTC	CASSSNQGASGYTF
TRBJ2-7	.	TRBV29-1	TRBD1	TGCAGCGTTTCCGGGACAGGAACTTACGAGCAGTACTTC	CSVSGTGTYEQYF
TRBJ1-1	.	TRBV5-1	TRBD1	TGCGCCAGCAGCCGTGGGGACAGGGGGCGTGAGGGGCGAGCTTTCTTT	CASSRGDRGREGRAFF
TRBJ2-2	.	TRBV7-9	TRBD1	TGTTCCAGCAGCTTCCCCCCATTTGGACAGGGTGAGAACGGGGAGCTGTTTTTT	CSSSFPPFGQGENGELFF
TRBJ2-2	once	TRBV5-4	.	TGTGCCAGATCCGCGGGAAACACCGGGGAGCTGTTTTTT	CARSAGNTGELFF
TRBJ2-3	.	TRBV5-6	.	TGTGCCAGCAGCCGTCGGGCGGGCGGCACAGATACGCAGTATTTT	CASSRRAGGTDTQYF
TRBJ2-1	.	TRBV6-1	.	TGTGCCAGCAGTGAAGCGACTGCCTGGAATGAGCAGTTCTTC	CASSEATAWNEQFF
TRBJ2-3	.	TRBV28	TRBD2	TGTGCCAGCAGTTTTTCCAATAGCGGGAGGGATAGCACAGATACGCAGTATTTT	CASSFSNSGRDSTDTQYF
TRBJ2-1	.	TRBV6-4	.	TGTGCCAGCAGTGACTCGGGGGGACTCATGAATGAGCAGTTCTTC	CASSDSGGLMNEQFF
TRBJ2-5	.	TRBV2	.	TGTGCCAGCAGTTCTCTGACAGGTACCCAAGAGACCCAGTACTTC	CASSSLTGTQETQYF
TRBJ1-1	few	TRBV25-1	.	TGTGCCAGTAGAGAGTTGGGGAGCACTGAAGCTTTCTTT	CASRELGSTEAFF
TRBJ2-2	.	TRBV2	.	TGTGCCAGCAAAGATTCGCGGACCGGGGAGCTGTTTTTT	CASKDSRTGELFF
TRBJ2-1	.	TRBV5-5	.	TGTGCCAGCAGCTTCTCTCCAGACAATGAGCAGTTCTTC	CASSFSPDNEQFF
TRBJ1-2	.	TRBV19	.	TGTGCCAGTAGGAGGGACTATGGCTACACCTTC	CASRRDYGYTF
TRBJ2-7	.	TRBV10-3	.	TGTGCCACACGGCGCACAGGCGGGGCCTCCTACGAGCAGTACTTC	CATRRTGGASYEQYF